The 26 T cell receptor beta chains below all came from one sample that was sequenced in a study of T cells after yellow fever vaccination. One entry per CDR3 protein, called by TCRdb with MiXCR from the 5' RACE reads. The sample carries approximately 550,000 distinct CDR3 sequences, 15% to 20% recorded once. The source was PBMCs, collected 15 days after the yellow fever booster vaccination. These receptors were obtained from a man aged 30-40 years who received the YFV17D yellow fever vaccine.

The table lists this clonotype with a few counts. This chain connects TRBV7-2 to TRBJ1-1; tentatively, D is TRBD1 (5 bases). V was cut by 1 base and J by 0 bases, with 9 bases left in between. Germline lookup yields CDR1 SGHTA and CDR2 FQGNSA. CDR3 length: 15 amino acids. CDR3 in amino acids: CASSLGGRVNTEAFF. The CDR3 DNA reads TGTGCCAGCAGCTTAGGGGGCAGGGTGAACACTGAAGCTTTCTTT.

This clonotype turned up a few times. This chain connects TRBV3-1 to TRBJ2-1, with D possibly being TRBD2 (6 bases). V shed 7 bases and J shed 4 bases, with 14 bases lying between them. The CDR3 length is 14 residues. Germline V gene data show CDR1 as LGHDT and CDR2 as YNNKEL (reference sequence). Here the CDR3 reads CASMAAGGYNEQFF. CDR3 coding DNA: TGTGCCAGCATGGCAGCGGGTGGTTACAATGAGCAGTTCTTC.

The chain has TRBV12-3 or TRBV12-4 and TRBJ2-1; D gene unclear. Trimming cost V 1 base and J 0 bases, with 4 bases left between them. The CDR3 loop spans 14 amino acids. CDR3 in amino acids: CASSLDNSYNEQFF. Here the CDR3 DNA reads TGTGCCAGCAGTTTAGACAACTCCTACAATGAGCAGTTCTTC.

This clonotype was counted between two and nine times. The chain couples TRBV24-1 to TRBJ2-1; possibly TRBD1 for D (7 bases). Deletions cut 5 bases from V and 9 bases from J, with 13 bases between. CDR3 length: 13 residues. Germline V gene lookup returns CDR1 KGHDR and CDR2 SFDVKD. The CDR3 DNA sequence: TGTGCCACCAGTGTCCCAGGGGGAGGTGAGCAGTTCTTC. Translated, it gives CATSVPGGGEQFF.

This chain joins TRBV5-1 and TRBJ1-1; tentatively, D is TRBD1 (5 bases). The V and J ends lost 5 bases and 0 bases respectively, with 17 bases between them. Germline CDR1 reads SGHRS; CDR2 reads YFSETQ. CDR3 length equals 16 residues. In DNA form, the CDR3 reads TGCGCCAGCAGGGGGGACGGCTTGGGGATGAACACTGAAGCTTTCTTT. It encodes CASRGDGLGMNTEAFF.

The chain links TRBV7-2 to TRBJ2-7, with 9 bases aligning to TRBD2. V shed 0 bases and J 3 bases; nucleotides not matched to a gene: 12. This CDR3 spans 18 amino acids. The germline CDR1 and CDR2 sequences are SGHTA and FQGNSA. The CDR3 bases are TGTGCCAGCAGCTTAGCGAAAGCGGGAGGTACAACAAGCTACGAGCAGTACTTC. Translated, it gives CASSLAKAGGTTSYEQYF.

The chain uses TRBV29-1 and TRBJ1-1, with a tentative D call TRBD1 (5 bases). Germline assignment: CDR1 SQVTM and CDR2 ANQGSEA. This CDR3 spans 12 amino acids. Trimming left V 5 bases short and J 3 bases short, with 10 bases between. The CDR3 DNA follows: TGCAGCGTTAGTAGGGGTTACACTGAAGCTTTCTTT. Its protein is CSVSRGYTEAFF.

The chain carries TRBV20-1 and TRBJ2-5; D is possibly TRBD1 or TRBD2 (5 bases each). The CDR3 extends over 12 amino acids. The V end was cut by 6 bases, the J end by 1 base, with 9 bases between. Germline lookup yields CDR1 DFQATT and CDR2 SNEGSKA (reference sequence). The CDR3 loop is CSAWGSQETQYF. The CDR3 DNA sequence: TGCAGTGCCTGGGGGTCCCAAGAGACCCAGTACTTC.

The chain links TRBV14 to TRBJ2-7, with TRBD2 as a possible D gene (6 bases). This CDR3 is built from 14 residues. The germline V gene has CDR1 SGHDN and CDR2 FVKESK. V lost 1 base and J lost 4, with 11 bases in between. As DNA, the CDR3 is TGTGCCAGCAGCCAAGCCGTTGGGAGGTACGAGCAGTACTTC. It encodes CASSQAVGRYEQYF.

This chain links TRBV5-1 with TRBJ2-1, with 13 nucleotides matching TRBD2. The germline gives CDR1 SGHRS, CDR2 YFSETQ. V was clipped by 5 bases and J by 7 bases; unmatched bases: 6. This CDR3 is 15 amino acids long. The CDR3 nucleotides are TGCGCCAGCAGTGTGAGACTAGCGGGAGGAAATGAGCAGTTCTTC. Translating it yields CASSVRLAGGNEQFF.

The V and J genes are TRBV9 and TRBJ2-7; TRBD1 agrees at 7 bases. V lost 2 bases, J lost 0 bases, and 5 bases stayed unmatched. CDR1 and CDR2 from the germline V gene are SGDLS and YYNGEE. The CDR3 is made up of 15 amino acids. The CDR3, as DNA: TGTGCCAGCAGCGTTGGACAGGAAAGCTCCTACGAGCAGTACTTC. This codes for CASSVGQESSYEQYF.

The V call is TRBV4-2, the J call TRBJ2-2; D may be TRBD1 (6 bases). Germline CDR1 reads LGHNA; CDR2 reads YNFKEQ. CDR3 size: 17 residues. V gave up 0 bases and J gave up 0 bases, with 11 bases separating them. The CDR3: CASSQEGGLANTGELFF. The CDR3 coding sequence is TGTGCCAGCAGCCAAGAAGGGGGTCTAGCGAACACCGGGGAGCTGTTTTTT.

This clonotype was seen only a few times. The gene calls are TRBV7-3 and TRBJ2-3, with D unclear. CDR3 length equals 12 residues. CDR1 and CDR2 from the germline V gene are SGHTA and FQGTGA. Trimming stripped 6 bases from V and 6 bases from J, with 10 bases between. The CDR3 DNA reads as TGTGCCAGCAGTTCCTCGGATGATACGCAGTATTTT. Encoded protein: CASSSSDDTQYF.

This chain uses TRBV18 with TRBJ2-7, with 7 bases lining up with TRBD1. Per the germline V gene, CDR1 is KGHSH and CDR2 is LQKENI. CDR3 length: 16 residues. V was clipped by 2 bases and J by 0 bases; unmatched bases: 7. CDR3 amino acids: CASSPATGTASYEQYF. The CDR3 DNA reads TGTGCCAGCTCACCAGCGACCGGGACAGCCTCCTACGAGCAGTACTTC. The variable domain in full, with the rest retrieved from reference TRBV18 and TRBJ2-7, is NAGVMQNPRHLVRRRGQEARLRCSPMKGHSHVYWYRQLPEEGLKFMVYLQKENIIDESGMPKERFSAEFPKEGPSILRIQQVVRGDSAAYFCASSPATGTASYEQYFGPGTRLTVT.

In DNA, the CDR3 is TGTGCCAGCAGCTCCATAACGGCGTCCAGCTCTGGGGCCAACGTCCTGACTTTC. Residues: CASSSITASSSGANVLTF. The chain couples TRBV5-5 to TRBJ2-6, with unresolved D. Trimming removed 3 bases at V and 0 bases at J, with 16 bases between. The length of the CDR3 is 18 residues. The germline gives CDR1 SGHKS, CDR2 YYEKEE (reference sequence).

The chain recombines TRBV6-2 or TRBV6-3 with TRBJ2-7, with D tentatively TRBD2 (5 bases). CDR1 is MNHEY and CDR2 is SVGEGT in the germline V gene. V was clipped by 0 bases and J by 6 bases, with 18 bases between them. The CDR3 has 16 residues. CDR3 in amino acids: CASSYSLASLRFEQYF. DNA of the CDR3: TGTGCCAGCAGTTACTCGCTAGCCAGCCTACGGTTCGAGCAGTACTTC.

This clonotype was detected only a few times. This sequence joins TRBV20-1 and TRBJ2-3, with D hard to call. The CDR3 is 13 amino acids. Germline V lookup: CDR1 DFQATT, CDR2 SNEGSKA (reference sequence). V lost 6 bases and J lost 3, with 13 bases in between. The CDR3 DNA is TGCAGTGCCCCAATTTGGGGTACAGATACGCAGTATTTT. Its protein product is CSAPIWGTDTQYF.

This chain joins TRBV4-3 and TRBJ1-1, with TRBD1 as a possible D gene (5 bases). Germline V gene data show CDR1 as LGHNA and CDR2 as YSLEER. The V end was cut by 6 bases, the J end by 12 bases, with 14 bases between. CDR3 length: 11 residues. Here the CDR3 reads CASSWDGPTFF. DNA of the CDR3: TGCGCCAGCAGTTGGGACGGCCCAACTTTCTTT.

This clonotype was recorded a few times. The rearrangement links TRBV12-3 or TRBV12-4 to TRBJ2-4; 8 bases agree with TRBD1. This CDR3 has 14 residues. J gave up 6 bases and V 5 bases, and 6 bases lay outside the gene matches. The CDR3 nucleotides are TGTGCCAGCAGTGAGACAGGGGCGGGAAACATTCAGTACTTC. This sequence encodes CASSETGAGNIQYF.

The chain has TRBV5-1 and TRBJ2-5, with 7 bases aligning to TRBD2. The CDR3 covers 17 residues. The germline gives CDR1 SGHRS, CDR2 YFSETQ. Trimming cost V 3 bases and J 2 bases; bases outside gene matches: 13. The CDR3 DNA follows: TGCGCCAGCAGCTATGGACTAGTCGAGGCTTCACAAGAGACCCAGTACTTC. Translating gives CASSYGLVEASQETQYF.

The rearrangement joins TRBV5-1 to TRBJ2-3, with 7 bases fitting TRBD2. The CDR3 contains 16 residues. Germline CDR1 is SGHRS and CDR2 is YFSETQ. The V gene end was trimmed by 1 base and the J gene end by 1 base; junction bases not matched to a gene: 6. CDR3 nucleotides: TGCGCCAGCAGCTTGAACGTCCTAGCGGGCACAGATACGCAGTATTTT. Translating it yields CASSLNVLAGTDTQYF.

This clonotype was observed a single time. The chain recombines TRBV19 with TRBJ1-2; D is possibly TRBD1 (5 bases). Trimming cost V 5 bases and J 2 bases, with 27 bases left between them. This CDR3 region has 19 residues. Germline V gives CDR1 LNHDA, CDR2 SQIVND (reference sequence). The CDR3 loop is CASSFDRLVTANPNYGYTF. Written as DNA, the CDR3 is TGTGCCAGTAGTTTTGACAGACTTGTGACGGCCAATCCGAACTATGGCTACACCTTC.

The chain couples TRBV5-1 to TRBJ2-7; tentative D call: TRBD1 (6 bases). Deletions cut 6 bases from V and 0 bases from J, with 10 bases between. Germline V gene lookup returns CDR1 SGHRS and CDR2 YFSETQ. This CDR3 region has 13 residues. Here the CDR3 reads CASTTGSSYEQYF. The CDR3 DNA is TGCGCCAGCACAACAGGGAGCTCCTACGAGCAGTACTTC. The full variable domain, with the rest looked up from reference TRBV5-1 and TRBJ2-7, is KAGVTQTPRYLIKTRGQQVTLSCSPISGHRSVSWYQQTPGQGLQFLFEYFSETQRNKGNFPGRFSGRQFSNSRSEMNVSTLELGDSALYLCASTTGSSYEQYFGPGTRLTVT.

The table lists this clonotype with a few counts. The chain has TRBV12-3 or TRBV12-4 and TRBJ1-5; D remains unclear. The CDR3 is 14 residues long. Trimming stripped 1 base from V and 5 bases from J, with 9 bases between. The CDR3 bases are TGTGCCAGCAGTTTAGGGATTAAGGATCAGCCCCAGCATTTT. Translating it yields CASSLGIKDQPQHF.

CDR3 amino acids: CSAKTGGRTEAFF. The CDR3 coding sequence is TGCAGTGCGAAAACAGGGGGTCGGACTGAAGCTTTCTTT. The V and J genes are TRBV20-1 and TRBJ1-1; 8 nucleotides line up with TRBD1. Germline CDR1 reads DFQATT; CDR2 reads SNEGSKA (reference sequence). The CDR3 contains 13 residues. The ends lost 6 bases at V and 5 bases at J; junction bases unmatched: 8.

This chain links TRBV20-1 with TRBJ1-1; no firm D call. The CDR3 has 12 residues. V was trimmed by 3 bases and J by 1 base, leaving 6 bases between them. The germline gives CDR1 DFQATT, CDR2 SNEGSKA (reference sequence). CDR3 sequence: CSARRTNTEAFF. CDR3 coding DNA: TGCAGTGCTAGGCGGACGAACACTGAAGCTTTCTTT.